Sequencing of this T cell receptor (beta chain) was carried out in a study of T-cell reconstitution after alpha-beta-depleted transplantation in children. Study results and caveats: The origin of high day-60 TCRbeta diversity in some patients lay in surviving recipient T cells and thymic progenitors. By one year post-transplant, T-cell counts and diversity largely arose from T cells that were newly produced. Reports say that about two months after transplant, the alpha-beta T cells came out of several hundred graft clones that had expanded.

The CDR3 runs to 14 residues. Trimming removed 5 bases at V and 4 bases at J, with 12 bases between. CDR1 and CDR2 (germline): SGHTA, FQGNSA. Regarding this clonotype: The antigen is not known.

The library targeted TCRbeta and was prepared with unique molecular identifiers. Each CDR3 protein gets one entry after TCRdb re-called the PCR reads with MiXCR. This sample has approximately 980,000 distinct CDR3 sequences, with around 30% found just once. V is TRBV7-2 and J is TRBJ2-1; no clear D. This sequence was found in a boy younger than two who had a stem cell transplant for SCID, so the T cells may come from the graft donor. The sample consisted of PBMCs, mostly from graft donor cells, taken 360 days after TCRalphabeta/CD19-depleted stem cell transplant. The DNA for the CDR3 is TGTGCCAGCAGCCGATCCCCCGTATACAATGAGCAGTTCTTC. It translates to CASSRSPVYNEQFF.